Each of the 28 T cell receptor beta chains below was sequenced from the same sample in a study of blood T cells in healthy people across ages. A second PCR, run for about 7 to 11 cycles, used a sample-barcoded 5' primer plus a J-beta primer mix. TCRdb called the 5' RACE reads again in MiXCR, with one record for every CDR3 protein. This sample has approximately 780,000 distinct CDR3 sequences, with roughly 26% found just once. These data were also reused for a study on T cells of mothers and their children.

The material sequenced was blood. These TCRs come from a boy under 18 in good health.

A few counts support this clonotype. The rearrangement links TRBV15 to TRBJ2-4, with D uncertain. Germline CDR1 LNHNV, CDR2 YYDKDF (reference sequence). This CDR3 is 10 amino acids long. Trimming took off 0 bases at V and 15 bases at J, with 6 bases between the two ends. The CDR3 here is CATSRDPWYF. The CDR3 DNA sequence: TGTGCCACCAGCAGAGATCCCTGGTACTTC.

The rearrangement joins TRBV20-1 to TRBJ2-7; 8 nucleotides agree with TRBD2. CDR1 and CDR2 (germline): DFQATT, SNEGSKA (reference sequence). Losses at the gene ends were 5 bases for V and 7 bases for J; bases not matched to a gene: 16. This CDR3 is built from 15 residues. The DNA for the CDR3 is TGCAGTGCTTCCGAGCAAGGTGCGGGGGGACTAGAGCAGTACTTC. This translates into CSASEQGAGGLEQYF.

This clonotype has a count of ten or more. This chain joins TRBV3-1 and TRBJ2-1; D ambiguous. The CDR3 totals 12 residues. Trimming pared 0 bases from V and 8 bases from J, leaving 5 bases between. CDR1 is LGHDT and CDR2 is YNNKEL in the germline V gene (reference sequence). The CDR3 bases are TGTGCCAGCAGCCAAGATCGCGATGAGCAGTTCTTC. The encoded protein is CASSQDRDEQFF.

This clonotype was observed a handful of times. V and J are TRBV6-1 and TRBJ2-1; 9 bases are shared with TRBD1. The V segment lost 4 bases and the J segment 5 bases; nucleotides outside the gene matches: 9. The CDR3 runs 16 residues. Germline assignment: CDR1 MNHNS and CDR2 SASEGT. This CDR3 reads CASSAQGTGINNEQFF. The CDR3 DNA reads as TGTGCCAGCAGTGCCCAAGGGACAGGGATCAACAATGAGCAGTTCTTC.

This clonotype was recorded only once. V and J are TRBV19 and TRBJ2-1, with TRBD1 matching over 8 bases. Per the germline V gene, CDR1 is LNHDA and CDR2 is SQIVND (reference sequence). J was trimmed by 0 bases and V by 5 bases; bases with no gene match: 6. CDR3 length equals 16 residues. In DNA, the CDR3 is TGTGCCAGTAGTCCCGGACAGGGTAACTCCTACAATGAGCAGTTCTTC. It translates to CASSPGQGNSYNEQFF.

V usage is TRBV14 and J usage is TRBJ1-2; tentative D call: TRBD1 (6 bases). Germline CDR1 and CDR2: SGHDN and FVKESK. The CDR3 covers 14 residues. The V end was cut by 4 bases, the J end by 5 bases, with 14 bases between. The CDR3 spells CASSRMDSPYGYTF. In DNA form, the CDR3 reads TGTGCCAGCAGCCGAATGGACAGTCCTTATGGCTACACCTTC.

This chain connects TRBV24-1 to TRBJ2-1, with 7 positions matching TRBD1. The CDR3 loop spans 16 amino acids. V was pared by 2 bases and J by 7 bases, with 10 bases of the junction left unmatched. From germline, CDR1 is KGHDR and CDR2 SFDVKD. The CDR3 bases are TGTGCCACCAGTGATTCCATCCGACAGGGAAGGAATGAGCAGTTCTTC. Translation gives CATSDSIRQGRNEQFF.

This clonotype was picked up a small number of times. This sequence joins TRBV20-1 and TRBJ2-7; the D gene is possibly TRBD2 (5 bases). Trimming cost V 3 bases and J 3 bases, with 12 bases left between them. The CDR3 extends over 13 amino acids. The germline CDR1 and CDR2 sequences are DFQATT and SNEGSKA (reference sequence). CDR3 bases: TGCAGTGCTAGGGGTAAGAGGGTCTACGAGCAGTACTTC. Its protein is CSARGKRVYEQYF.

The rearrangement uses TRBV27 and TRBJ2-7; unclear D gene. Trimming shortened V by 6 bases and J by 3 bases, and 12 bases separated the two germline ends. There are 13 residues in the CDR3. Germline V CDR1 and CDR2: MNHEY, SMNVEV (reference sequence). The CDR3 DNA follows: TGTGCCAGCAGGCGGCCGGGCAGCTACGAGCAGTACTTC. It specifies CASRRPGSYEQYF.

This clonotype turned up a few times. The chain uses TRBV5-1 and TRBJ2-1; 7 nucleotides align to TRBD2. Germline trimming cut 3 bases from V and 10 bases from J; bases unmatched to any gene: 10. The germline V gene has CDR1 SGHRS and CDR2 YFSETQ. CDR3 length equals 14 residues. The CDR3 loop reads CASSWGGLLGEQFF. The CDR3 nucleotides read TGCGCCAGCAGCTGGGGGGGACTCCTGGGGGAGCAGTTCTTC.

CDR3 protein: CASSPIAGTNEKLFF. The CDR3 nucleotides are TGTGCCAGCAGCCCCATCGCGGGGACTAATGAAAAACTGTTTTTT. The rearrangement links TRBV11-2 to TRBJ1-4; D is unresolved. The V and J ends lost 5 bases and 2 bases respectively, with 12 bases between them. CDR3 length: 15 amino acids. The germline V gene encodes CDR1 SGHAT and CDR2 FQNNGV.

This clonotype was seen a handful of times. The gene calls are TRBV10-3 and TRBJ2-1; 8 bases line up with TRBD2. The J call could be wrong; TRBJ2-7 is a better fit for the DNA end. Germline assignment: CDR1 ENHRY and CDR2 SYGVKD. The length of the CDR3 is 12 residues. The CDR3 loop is CAISDGGVEQYF. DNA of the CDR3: TGTGCCATCAGTGACGGGGGGGTCGAGCAGTACTTC.

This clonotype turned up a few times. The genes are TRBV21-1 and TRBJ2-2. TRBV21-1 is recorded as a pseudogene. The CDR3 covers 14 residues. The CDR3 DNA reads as TGTGCCAGCAGCAAAAATGATTACACCGGGGAGCTGTTTTTT. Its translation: CASSKNDYTGELFF.

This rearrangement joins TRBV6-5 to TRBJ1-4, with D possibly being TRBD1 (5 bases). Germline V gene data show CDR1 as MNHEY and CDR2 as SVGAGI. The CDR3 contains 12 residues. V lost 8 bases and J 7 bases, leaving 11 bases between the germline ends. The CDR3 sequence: CASGGGVEKLFF. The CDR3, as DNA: TGTGCCAGCGGGGGGGGAGTTGAAAAACTGTTTTTT.

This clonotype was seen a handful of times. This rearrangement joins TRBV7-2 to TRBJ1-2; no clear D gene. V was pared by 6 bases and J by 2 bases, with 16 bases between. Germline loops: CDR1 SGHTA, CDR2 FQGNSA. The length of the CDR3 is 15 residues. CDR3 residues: CASRIGNARNYGYTF. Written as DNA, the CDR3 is TGTGCCAGCAGAATTGGGAACGCTCGGAACTATGGCTACACCTTC.

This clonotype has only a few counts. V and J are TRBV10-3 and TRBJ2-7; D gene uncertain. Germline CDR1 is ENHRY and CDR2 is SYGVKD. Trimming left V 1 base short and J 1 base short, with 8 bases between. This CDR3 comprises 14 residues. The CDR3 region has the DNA TGTGCCATCAGTGAGTACTCTAGTTCCTACGAGCAGTACTTC. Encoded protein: CAISEYSSSYEQYF.

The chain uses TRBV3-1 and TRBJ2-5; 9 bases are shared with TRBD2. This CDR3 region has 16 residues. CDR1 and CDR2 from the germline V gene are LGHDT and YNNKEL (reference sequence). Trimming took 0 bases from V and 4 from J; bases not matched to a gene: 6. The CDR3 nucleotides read TGTGCCAGCAGCCAAGATCTCGTAGCGGGGGTAGAGACCCAGTACTTC. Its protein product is CASSQDLVAGVETQYF.

This chain's CDR3 is CSARSVSSGNTIYF. The DNA for the CDR3 is TGCAGTGCTAGGTCCGTGAGCTCTGGAAACACCATATATTTT. The V and J genes are TRBV20-1 and TRBJ1-3; D remains unclear. Deletions cut 3 bases from V and 0 bases from J, with 9 bases between. CDR1 and CDR2 from the germline V gene are DFQATT and SNEGSKA (reference sequence). The CDR3 loop spans 14 amino acids.

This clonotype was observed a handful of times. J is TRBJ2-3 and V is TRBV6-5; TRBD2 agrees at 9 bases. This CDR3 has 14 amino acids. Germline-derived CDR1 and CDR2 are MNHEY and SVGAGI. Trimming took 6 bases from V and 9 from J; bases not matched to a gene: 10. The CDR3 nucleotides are TGTGCCAGCAGAGATCCGGGACTAGCTTGGACGCAGTATTTT. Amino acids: CASRDPGLAWTQYF.

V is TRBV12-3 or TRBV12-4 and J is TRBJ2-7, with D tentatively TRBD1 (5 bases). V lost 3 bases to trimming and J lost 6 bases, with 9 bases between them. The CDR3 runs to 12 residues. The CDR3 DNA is TGTGCCAGCAGTTTTGGGGCGAGCGAGCAGTACTTC. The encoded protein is CASSFGASEQYF.

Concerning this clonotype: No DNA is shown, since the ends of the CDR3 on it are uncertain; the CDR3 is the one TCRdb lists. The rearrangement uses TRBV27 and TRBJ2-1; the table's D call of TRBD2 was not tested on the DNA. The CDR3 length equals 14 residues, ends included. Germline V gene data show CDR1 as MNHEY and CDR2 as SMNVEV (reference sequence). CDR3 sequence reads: CASSSSLGKHEQFF.

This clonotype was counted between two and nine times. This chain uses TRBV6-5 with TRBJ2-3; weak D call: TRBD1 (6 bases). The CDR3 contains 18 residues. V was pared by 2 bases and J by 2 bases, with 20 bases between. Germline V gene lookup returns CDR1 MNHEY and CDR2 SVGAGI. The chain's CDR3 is CASSYPSGQLTFTDTQYF. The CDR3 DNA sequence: TGTGCCAGCAGTTACCCTTCGGGACAATTGACTTTCACAGATACGCAGTATTTT.

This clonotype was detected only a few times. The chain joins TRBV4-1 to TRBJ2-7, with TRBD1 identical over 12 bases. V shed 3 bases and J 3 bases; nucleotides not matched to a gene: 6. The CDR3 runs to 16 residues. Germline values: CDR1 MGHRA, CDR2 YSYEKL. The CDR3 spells CASSQAGTGGVYEQYF. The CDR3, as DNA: TGCGCCAGCAGCCAGGCTGGGACAGGGGGCGTCTACGAGCAGTACTTC.

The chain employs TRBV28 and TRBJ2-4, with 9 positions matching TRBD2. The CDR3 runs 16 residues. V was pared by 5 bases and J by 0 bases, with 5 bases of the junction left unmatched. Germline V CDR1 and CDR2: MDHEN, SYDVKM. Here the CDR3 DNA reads TGTGCCAGCAGTACTGGACTAGCGCGAGCCAAAAACATTCAGTACTTC. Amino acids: CASSTGLARAKNIQYF.

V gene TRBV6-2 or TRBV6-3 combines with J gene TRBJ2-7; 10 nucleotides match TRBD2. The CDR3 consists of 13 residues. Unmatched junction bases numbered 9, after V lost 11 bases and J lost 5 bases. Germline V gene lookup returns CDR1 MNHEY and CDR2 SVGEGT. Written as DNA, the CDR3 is TGTGCCGGAGGGGCTAGCGGGGGAGACGAGCAGTACTTC. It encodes CAGGASGGDEQYF.

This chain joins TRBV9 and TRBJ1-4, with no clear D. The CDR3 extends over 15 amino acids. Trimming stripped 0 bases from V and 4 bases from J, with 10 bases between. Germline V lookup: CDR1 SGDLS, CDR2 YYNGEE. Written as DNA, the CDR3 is TGTGCCAGCAGCGTAGGACGTAACTATAATGAAAAACTGTTTTTT. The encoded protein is CASSVGRNYNEKLFF.

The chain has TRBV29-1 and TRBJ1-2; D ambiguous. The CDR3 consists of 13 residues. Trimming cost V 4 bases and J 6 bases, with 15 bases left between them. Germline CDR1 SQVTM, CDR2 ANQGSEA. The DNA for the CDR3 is TGCAGCGTTGGGACCACCTCTAGGGATGGCTACACCTTC. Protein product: CSVGTTSRDGYTF.

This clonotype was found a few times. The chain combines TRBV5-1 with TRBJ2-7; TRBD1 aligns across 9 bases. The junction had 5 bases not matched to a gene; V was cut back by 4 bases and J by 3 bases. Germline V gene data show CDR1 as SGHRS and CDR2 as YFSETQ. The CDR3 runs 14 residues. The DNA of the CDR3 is TGCGCCAGCAGCAGGGACAGGGTCCACTACGAGCAGTACTTC. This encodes CASSRDRVHYEQYF. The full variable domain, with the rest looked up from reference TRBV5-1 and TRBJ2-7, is KAGVTQTPRYLIKTRGQQVTLSCSPISGHRSVSWYQQTPGQGLQFLFEYFSETQRNKGNFPGRFSGRQFSNSRSEMNVSTLELGDSALYLCASSRDRVHYEQYFGPGTRLTVT.